The 11 T cell receptor beta chains in this list originate from one sample, sequenced in a study of shared clonotypes between healthy human individuals. Data came from immunoSEQ multiplex PCR; TCRdb stores just in-frame clones and leaves some out. In the table there are roughly 220,000 clones, 50% to 75% of which are singletons. What was sequenced was memory CD4+ T cells sorted from blood. Documented subset: CD45RA-negative fraction. Receptors originate from a man younger than 45 in good health.

Ten or more counts support this clone. Other DNA sequences from this sample encode an identical CDR3 as well. The rearrangement links TRBV27 to TRBJ2-3; D not certain. This CDR3 spans 14 amino acids. The V and J ends lost 5 bases and 5 bases respectively, with 14 bases between them. Germline V gene sequence: CDR1 MNHEY, CDR2 SMNVEV (reference sequence). The CDR3 loop reads CASSSTNRVDTQYF. The CDR3 nucleotides read TGTGCCAGCAGTAGCACCAATAGGGTAGATACGCAGTATTTT.

This clone was observed a few times. This rearrangement joins TRBV4-1 to TRBJ2-4, with 8 bases identical to TRBD2. The junction had 4 bases not matched to a gene; V was cut back by 0 bases and J by 3 bases. Germline V CDR1 and CDR2: MGHRA, YSYEKL. This CDR3 contains 16 residues. The CDR3: CASSQDERELKNIQYF. The CDR3 DNA follows: TGCGCCAGCAGCCAAGACGAGCGGGAGCTCAAAAACATTCAGTACTTC.

J is TRBJ2-1 and V is TRBV10-1; 7 bases fit TRBD1. CDR1 WNHNN and CDR2 SYGVQD come from the germline V gene (reference sequence). The ends lost 3 bases at V and 5 bases at J; junction bases unmatched: 10. CDR3 length equals 16 residues. The CDR3 here is CASSDPQGRMNNEQFF. The CDR3 bases are TGCGCCAGCAGTGATCCACAGGGGCGGATGAACAATGAGCAGTTCTTC.

The rearrangement uses TRBV6-5 and TRBJ2-1; D ambiguous. Deletions cut 0 bases from V and 4 bases from J, with 10 bases between. This CDR3 comprises 15 residues. Germline CDR1 reads MNHEY; CDR2 reads SVGAGI. The CDR3 coding sequence is TGTGCCAGCAGTTACTCGCGAGGCGCTTACAATGAGCAGTTCTTC. Translated, it gives CASSYSRGAYNEQFF.

In DNA form, the CDR3 reads TGCGCCAGCAGTGACTGGACTAGCGGGAGTTACGAGCAGTACTTC. Its protein product is CASSDWTSGSYEQYF. V gene TRBV10-1 combines with J gene TRBJ2-7; TRBD2 matches 13 bases. CDR1 is WNHNN, CDR2 SYGVQD, per germline (reference sequence). The CDR3 runs 15 residues. The J segment lost 4 bases and the V segment lost 3 bases, leaving 3 bases of the junction unmatched.

DNA for the CDR3: TGTGCCAGCAGCTTAGATGTGGCCTACGAGCAGTACTTC. Amino acids: CASSLDVAYEQYF. This rearrangement joins TRBV11-2 to TRBJ2-7; D gene unclear. This CDR3 comprises 13 residues. Trimming took off 0 bases at V and 2 bases at J, with 5 bases between the two ends. Germline assignment: CDR1 SGHAT and CDR2 FQNNGV.

The chain joins TRBV2 to TRBJ1-1, with a weak D call TRBD1 (5 bases). The CDR3 runs 14 residues. Germline V gene data show CDR1 as SNHLY and CDR2 as FYNNEI. Trimming took off 7 bases at V and 0 bases at J, with 12 bases between the two ends. CDR3 DNA: TGTGCCAGCAAGGACAACACCATGAACACTGAAGCTTTCTTT. This translates into CASKDNTMNTEAFF.

This clone has only one observation. V is TRBV5-1 and J is TRBJ1-2; perhaps TRBD1 as D (6 bases). The CDR3 is 16 residues long. Trimming took off 6 bases at V and 8 bases at J, with 26 bases between the two ends. Germline-derived CDR1 and CDR2 are SGHRS and YFSETQ. The CDR3 DNA reads TGCGCCAGCACCGAAACGGGGGCCACGCCACGCCAAGGCTACACCTTC. Translating it yields CASTETGATPRQGYTF.

CDR3 bases: TGCAGCGTTGGCCATTCAGGAGAGACCCAGTACTTC. Encoded protein: CSVGHSGETQYF. The genes are TRBV29-1 and TRBJ2-5; no clear D gene. CDR1 and CDR2 from the germline V gene are SQVTM and ANQGSEA. V lost 4 bases and J lost 4, with 10 bases in between. CDR3 length equals 12 residues.

The chain links TRBV5-5 to TRBJ2-1, with TRBD2 as a possible D gene (6 bases). The V end lost 0 bases, the J end lost 3 bases, and 10 bases lay between the germline ends. The length of the CDR3 is 15 residues. Germline V lookup: CDR1 SGHKS, CDR2 YYEKEE (reference sequence). CDR3 region: CASSLVLASYNEQFF. The DNA of the CDR3 is TGTGCCAGCAGCTTGGTTCTAGCGAGCTACAATGAGCAGTTCTTC.

This clone was seen only a few times. The chain employs TRBV7-2 and TRBJ2-1; D is ambiguous. Germline lookup yields CDR1 SGHTA and CDR2 FQGNSA. The CDR3 loop spans 13 amino acids. V gave up 2 bases and J gave up 5 bases, with 7 bases separating them. CDR3 nucleotide sequence: TGTGCCAGCAGCTTAAGTGGGAACAATGAGCAGTTCTTC. Amino acids: CASSLSGNNEQFF.